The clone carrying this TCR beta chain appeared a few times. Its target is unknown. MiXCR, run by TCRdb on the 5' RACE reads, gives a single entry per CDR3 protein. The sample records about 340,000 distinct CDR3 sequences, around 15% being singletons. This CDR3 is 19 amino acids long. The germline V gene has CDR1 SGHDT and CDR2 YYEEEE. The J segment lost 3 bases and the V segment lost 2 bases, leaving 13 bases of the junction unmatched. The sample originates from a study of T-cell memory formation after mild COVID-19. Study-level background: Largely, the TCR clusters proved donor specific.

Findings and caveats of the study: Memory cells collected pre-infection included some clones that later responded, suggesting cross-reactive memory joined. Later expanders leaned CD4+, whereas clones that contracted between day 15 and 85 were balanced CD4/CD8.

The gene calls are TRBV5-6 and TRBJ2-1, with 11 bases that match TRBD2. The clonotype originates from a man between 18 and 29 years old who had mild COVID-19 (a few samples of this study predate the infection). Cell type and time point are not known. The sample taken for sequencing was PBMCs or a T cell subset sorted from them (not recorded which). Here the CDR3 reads CASSFRGGALAGGYNEQFF. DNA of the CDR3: TGTGCCAGCAGCTTCAGGGGAGGCGCCCTAGCGGGGGGCTACAATGAGCAGTTCTTC.